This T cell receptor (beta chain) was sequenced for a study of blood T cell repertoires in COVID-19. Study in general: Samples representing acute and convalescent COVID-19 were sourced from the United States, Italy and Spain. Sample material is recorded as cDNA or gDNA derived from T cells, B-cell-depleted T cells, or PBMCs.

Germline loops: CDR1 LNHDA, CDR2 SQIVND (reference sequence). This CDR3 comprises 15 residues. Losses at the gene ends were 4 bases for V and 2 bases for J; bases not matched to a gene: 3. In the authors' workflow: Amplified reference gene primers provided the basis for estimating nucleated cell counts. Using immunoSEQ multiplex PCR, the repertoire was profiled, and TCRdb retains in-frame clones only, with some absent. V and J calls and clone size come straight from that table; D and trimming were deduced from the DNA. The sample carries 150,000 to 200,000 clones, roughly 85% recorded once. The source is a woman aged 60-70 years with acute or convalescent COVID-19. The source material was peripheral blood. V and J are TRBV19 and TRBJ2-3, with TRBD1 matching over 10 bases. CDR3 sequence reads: CASSSDRGPTDTQYF. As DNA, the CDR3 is TGTGCCAGTAGTAGTGACAGGGGGCCCACAGATACGCAGTATTTT.